These T cell receptor beta chains were read from a single sample in a study of resident and recirculating memory T cells in vitiligo. Libraries were prepared by immunoSEQ multiplex PCR; TCRdb keeps only in-frame clonotypes and omits some of them. This table has 70,000 to 95,000 clones, 92% appearing once. The source material was blood. All receptors come from a male donor with vitiligo. CDR3s include the opening cysteine and the closing phenylalanine or tryptophan. A D gene is named only where the DNA matches it firmly. Only some rows state a clone size, as once, few, many or a class for expanded clones.

d_call clone_size j_call v_call cdr3_aa cdr3_nt
- - TRBJ1-2 TRBV5-4 CASSPDSFGYTF TGTGCCAGCAGCCCCGACTCCTTTGGCTACACCTTC
- - TRBJ2-7 TRBV18 CASSPPFGSDEQYF TGTGCCAGCTCACCACCTTTCGGGAGCGACGAGCAGTACTTC
TRBD2 - TRBJ2-3 TRBV4-1 CASSQGLAGGISTDTQYF TGCGCCAGCAGCCAAGGACTAGCGGGAGGGATAAGCACAGATACGCAGTATTTT
- - TRBJ2-3 TRBV11-3 CASSLGRGADTQYF TGTGCCAGCAGCTTAGGCAGGGGGGCAGATACGCAGTATTTT
TRBD2 - TRBJ2-7 TRBV9 CASSVGGTSKSYEQYF TGTGCCAGCAGCGTAGGGGGGACTAGCAAATCCTACGAGCAGTACTTC
- - TRBJ2-3 TRBV6-5 CASSYSGSRTDTQYF TGTGCCAGCAGTTACTCGGGCAGCCGCACAGATACGCAGTATTTT
- - TRBJ1-5 TRBV23-1 CASSHLSYTNQPQHF TGCGCCAGCAGTCACCTGTCCTATACCAATCAGCCCCAGCATTTT
TRBD1 - TRBJ1-4 TRBV2 CASGVQGASEKLFF TGTGCCAGCGGGGTACAGGGGGCGAGTGAAAAACTGTTTTTT
TRBD2 - TRBJ2-7 TRBV4-1 CASRYKAGGPHEQYF TGCGCCAGCAGGTACAAGGCGGGAGGGCCCCACGAGCAGTACTTC
TRBD1 medium-sized TRBJ2-7 TRBV7-9 CASSPTPGQGAYEQYF TGTGCCAGCAGCCCCACCCCGGGACAGGGGGCCTACGAGCAGTACTTC
- - TRBJ1-1 TRBV19 CASSTEFQGNTEAFF TGTGCCAGTAGTACCGAGTTCCAGGGGAACACTGAAGCTTTCTTT
TRBD1 few TRBJ2-7 TRBV28 CASTIGTGGSYEQYF TGTGCCAGCACCATTGGGACAGGGGGGTCCTACGAGCAGTACTTC
- - TRBJ1-1 TRBV7-3 CASSNQRNTEAFF TGTGCCAGCAGTAACCAGCGGAACACTGAAGCTTTCTTT
TRBD1 - TRBJ1-1 TRBV27 CASSPSRRGDTEAFF TGTGCCAGCAGTCCCTCCCGCAGGGGGGACACTGAAGCTTTCTTT
- - TRBJ1-2 TRBV7-2 CASSLRQDYGYTF TGTGCCAGCAGCTTACGACAAGATTATGGCTACACCTTC
- - TRBJ1-1 TRBV5-1 CASSLLGGPKAFF TGCGCCAGCAGCCTACTGGGGGGACCTAAGGCTTTCTTT
TRBD2 - TRBJ2-1 TRBV30 CAWTGTSGYNEQFF TGTGCCTGGACCGGGACTAGCGGTTACAATGAGCAGTTCTTC
- - TRBJ2-1 TRBV9 CASSHNQRSEIYNEQFF TGTGCCAGCAGCCATAACCAGCGGTCGGAGATCTACAATGAGCAGTTCTTC
- - TRBJ1-5 TRBV6-1 CASRGEQSNQPQHF TGTGCCAGCAGGGGAGAACAGAGCAATCAGCCCCAGCATTTT
TRBD1 - TRBJ2-7 TRBV7-9 CASSTWDSPHEQYF TGTGCCAGCAGCACTTGGGACAGCCCGCACGAGCAGTACTTC
- - TRBJ2-1 TRBV19 CASSIVGGLYNEQFF TGTGCCAGTAGTATAGTCGGCGGTCTATACAATGAGCAGTTCTTC
TRBD2 - TRBJ2-2 TRBV2 CASRHFIAGGTGELFF TGTGCCAGCCGTCACTTCATAGCGGGAGGCACCGGGGAGCTGTTTTTT
- - TRBJ2-3 TRBV5-5 CASSSGQPDTQYF TGTGCCAGCAGCTCGGGTCAACCCGATACGCAGTATTTT
- - TRBJ1-5 TRBV11-2 CASSPSPEARRPQHF TGTGCCAGCAGCCCCTCCCCGGAGGCTCGACGGCCCCAGCATTTT
TRBD2 - TRBJ2-5 TRBV29-1 CSVEEGGGEWEETQYF TGCAGCGTTGAAGAGGGTGGGGGGGAATGGGAAGAGACCCAGTACTTC
- - TRBJ2-3 TRBV2 CASPQRATGVDTQYF TGTGCCAGTCCCCAAAGGGCCACCGGGGTAGATACGCAGTATTTT
TRBD1 - TRBJ1-2 TRBV9 CASSVATRTGYGYTF TGTGCCAGCAGCGTAGCTACTAGGACAGGTTATGGCTACACCTTC
- - TRBJ2-7 TRBV25-1 CASSDGANYGQYF TGTGCCAGCAGTGATGGGGCAAACTACGGGCAGTACTTC
- - TRBJ2-3 TRBV20-1 CSLVRIDTQYF TGCAGCCTAGTAAGGATAGATACGCAGTATTTT
- - TRBJ2-3 TRBV7-3 CASSLKGLDADTQYF TGTGCCAGCAGCTTAAAGGGGCTAGACGCAGATACGCAGTATTTT
- - TRBJ1-1 TRBV21-1 CASRGWGGTEAFF TGTGCCAGCAGGGGTTGGGGGGGAACTGAAGCTTTCTTT
TRBD2 - TRBJ2-7 TRBV28 CASSPRDYQYF TGTGCCAGCAGTCCCCGGGACTACCAGTACTTC
TRBD1 - TRBJ2-1 TRBV7-9 CAGYRGMGNEQFF TGTGCCGGATACAGGGGGATGGGGAATGAGCAGTTCTTC
TRBD2 - TRBJ2-3 TRBV7-9 CASSSQRGRRTDTQYF TGTGCCAGCAGTTCGCAGCGGGGCCGACGCACAGATACGCAGTATTTT
TRBD1 - TRBJ2-1 TRBV15 CATSTLTGVPYYNEQFF TGTGCCACCAGCACCCTCACAGGGGTCCCCTACTACAATGAGCAGTTCTTC
TRBD2 - TRBJ2-2 TRBV11-2 CASSSTGGRVWTGELFF TGTGCCAGCAGCTCGACCGGCGGGAGGGTTTGGACCGGGGAGCTGTTTTTT
- - TRBJ1-5 TRBV28 CASTENVRRDQPQHF TGTGCCAGCACCGAGAACGTCAGGAGGGATCAGCCCCAGCATTTT
TRBD1 - TRBJ2-5 TRBV11-1 CASSLGGQTQETQYF TGTGCCAGCAGCTTAGGGGGACAGACCCAAGAGACCCAGTACTTC